This T cell receptor beta chain emerged from a study of blood T cell repertoires in COVID-19. For the study at large: COVID-19 samples, acute and convalescent, were from the United States, Italy and Spain. The analysed material was cDNA or gDNA that came from T cells, B-cell-depleted T cells, or PBMCs.

In the authors' methods: Reference gene primers were amplified, and this amplification served to estimate nucleated cell counts. Method: immunoSEQ multiplex PCR; TCRdb's copy keeps in-frame clones and lacks some. Clone size and the V and J calls come from that table; the DNA yielded D and trimming. The sample yields about 230,000 clones, roughly 83% seen once. The CDR3 is made up of 17 amino acids. V gave up 1 base and J gave up 3 bases, with 18 bases separating them. CDR1 and CDR2 (germline): SGHVS, FQNEAQ. The chain links TRBV7-8 to TRBJ2-5; possibly TRBD2 for D (6 bases). The sequenced sample consisted of peripheral blood. The sequence came from a man in his forties or fifties with acute or convalescent COVID-19. This chain's CDR3 is CASSLGVSGGGEETQYF. CDR3 coding DNA: TGTGCCAGCAGCTTAGGCGTCTCCGGAGGAGGGGAAGAGACCCAGTACTTC.